This is a list of T cell receptor beta chains from one sample in a study of blood T cell repertoires in COVID-19. Libraries were prepared by immunoSEQ multiplex PCR; TCRdb keeps only in-frame clonotypes and omits some of them. The sample shows under 300,000 clones, 86% of them seen only once. The specimen sequenced was peripheral blood. The source is a woman in her 70s with COVID-19, enrolled during active disease. The CDR3 runs from the conserved cysteine through the conserved F or W. The D gene is left open where the match is weak. Clone size appears in some rows only: once, few, many, or a class for an expanded clone.

j_call d_call clone_size v_call cdr3_nt cdr3_aa
TRBJ2-6 . . TRBV4-3 TGCGCCAGCAGCCAAGAATGGAGTGTGGGGGCCAACGTCCTGACTTTC CASSQEWSVGANVLTF
TRBJ1-2 . . TRBV28 TGTGCCAGCAGTCGACGGACCCGGGAGGGCTACACCTTC CASSRRTREGYTF
TRBJ2-7 TRBD2 . TRBV5-6 TGTGCCAGCAGCTGGAGGACTAGCGGGGGGGCGGATCCGAGGGAGCAGTACTTC CASSWRTSGGADPREQYF
TRBJ1-1 . . TRBV28 TGTGCCAGCAGCCCCTGGAACACTGAAGCTTTCTTT CASSPWNTEAFF
TRBJ2-5 . . TRBV5-1 TGCGCCAGCAGCGCGGGACCCTTCCAGGAGACCCAGTACTTC CASSAGPFQETQYF
TRBJ1-3 . . TRBV7-2 TGTGCCAGCAAACTATCCCCAAGCTCTGGAAACACCATATATTTT CASKLSPSSGNTIYF
TRBJ1-2 TRBD1 . TRBV6-5 TGTGCCAGCAGCCACCCGGGACAGGGCGATGGCTACACCTTC CASSHPGQGDGYTF
TRBJ2-1 . . TRBV4-3 TGCGCCAGCAGCCATGACAGTGACAATGAGCAGTTCTTC CASSHDSDNEQFF
TRBJ1-2 . . TRBV12-3/TRBV12-4 TGTGCCAGCAGTTTAGGTAGGAGTGGCTACACCTTC CASSLGRSGYTF
TRBJ2-7 TRBD1 . TRBV6-1 TGTGCCAGCAGTGAAGCGCAAGCCCGGACAGGGCGCTTC CASSEAQARTGRF
TRBJ2-7 . . TRBV9 TGTGCCAGCAGCGTAGATGGGCAGTTCAACGAGCAGTACTTC CASSVDGQFNEQYF
TRBJ2-2 . few TRBV11-3 TGTGCCAGCAGCCCCCGCTATAACACCGGGGAGCTGTTTTTT CASSPRYNTGELFF
TRBJ1-1 TRBD1 . TRBV27 TGTGCCAGCTCCCCCCCGGGACAGGGTACCACTGAAGCTTTCTTT CASSPPGQGTTEAFF
TRBJ1-2 . . TRBV27 TGTGCCAGCAGTCCACTTGGACAGTCTGTTGGCTACACCTTC CASSPLGQSVGYTF
TRBJ2-3 TRBD2 . TRBV5-6 TGTGCCAGCAGCTTGGCCAGCGGGGTCCCCACAGATACGCAGTATTTT CASSLASGVPTDTQYF
TRBJ2-5 . once TRBV7-9 TGTGCCAGCAGCCCTCGGACAAGCGAGACCCAGTACTTC CASSPRTSETQYF
TRBJ2-1 TRBD1 . TRBV2 TGTGCCAGCAGCAGGGACAGGGAAAATGAGCAGTTCTTC CASSRDRENEQFF
TRBJ1-5 TRBD1 . TRBV28 TGTGCCAGCAGTCCACCCCTGGGACAGGACCATAGCAATCAGCCCCAGCATTTT CASSPPLGQDHSNQPQHF
TRBJ2-7 . . TRBV12-5 TGTGCTAGTGCCGTACAGGGTACCGAGCAGTACTTC CASAVQGTEQYF
TRBJ1-3 TRBD1 . TRBV10-1 TGCGCCAGCAGTTCGGACAGGTCTGGAAACACCATATATTTT CASSSDRSGNTIYF
TRBJ1-1 . . TRBV13 TGTGCCAGCAGCTTCTACCGGGGAGGGGAAACTGAAGCTTTCTTT CASSFYRGGETEAFF
TRBJ2-3 TRBD2 . TRBV11-2 TGTGCCAGCAGCGCCGGGGGGGATACGCAGTATTTT CASSAGGDTQYF
TRBJ2-7 TRBD2 . TRBV19 TGTGCCAGATGTCGGGCGGGGGGAACCTACGAGCAGTACTTC CARCRAGGTYEQYF
TRBJ1-5 TRBD1 . TRBV28 TGTGCCAGCAGGTTAACAGGGGGGAGCAATCAGCCCCAGCATTTT CASRLTGGSNQPQHF
TRBJ2-7 . . TRBV5-8 TGTGCCAGCAGCTTGGCCCCGGGACTCACCTACGAGCAGTACTTC CASSLAPGLTYEQYF
TRBJ1-1 . . TRBV7-6 TGTGCCAGCAGCTCGACAGGCCTGAACACTGAAGCTTTCTTT CASSSTGLNTEAFF
TRBJ2-5 . . TRBV24-1 TGTGCCACCAGTGATTGGGGGCGAGAGACCCAGTACTTC CATSDWGRETQYF
TRBJ2-5 TRBD2 . TRBV29-1 TGCAGCGTCAGACTAGCCCCAGAGACCCAGTACTTC CSVRLAPETQYF
TRBJ2-5 . . TRBV7-9 TGTGCCAGCAGCCTAGTCCCGCAGGGCGTGAGGGAGACCCAGTACTTC CASSLVPQGVRETQYF
TRBJ2-7 TRBD2 few TRBV5-1 TGCGCCAGCAGCTTGGAGGGCGGGGGGGCGCACGAGCAGTACTTC CASSLEGGGAHEQYF